The source of this T cell receptor (beta chain) is a study of blood T cell repertoires in COVID-19. The overall study: Sites across the United States, Italy and Spain contributed samples from acute and convalescent COVID-19. In each case, the material was cDNA or gDNA derived from T cells, B-cell-depleted T cells, or PBMCs.

This CDR3 has 15 residues. Trimming took 6 bases from V and 14 from J; bases not matched to a gene: 15. Germline V CDR1 and CDR2: SGHAT, FQNNGV. Original processing notes: Quantification of nucleated cells was approximated via reference gene primer amplification. Generated by immunoSEQ multiplex PCR, the TCRdb table keeps only in-frame clones and is missing some. The DNA was the basis for D and trimming; V, J and clone size are from that table. The sample has a few hundred thousand clones, roughly nine tenths seen once. Adults between about 18 and 95 years of age took part from 20 to 25 US areas. The sequence was obtained from a woman aged 30 to 39 who had recovered from COVID-19. The genes are TRBV11-2 and TRBJ1-6; 8 nucleotides align to TRBD1. The sequenced material came from PBMCs or T cells enriched from blood (not recorded which). The CDR3 bases are TGTGCCAGCAGTTCTACCGGGACAGGACGTCTCGCCCTCCACTTT. This codes for CASSSTGTGRLALHF.